The 8 T cell receptor beta chains below all came from one sample that was sequenced in a study of cytomegalovirus exposure and HLA in healthy donors. PCR used 60 Vbeta primers and 13 Jbeta primers. The method was immunoSEQ multiplex PCR; TCRdb's version includes in-frame clones alone and lacks a portion of them. The sample consists of about 69,000 clones, 74% of them appearing once. The sample consisted of PBMCs. Receptors originate from a woman aged 60 to 75 in good health and CMV-seropositive.

The genes are TRBV13 and TRBJ1-1, with D possibly TRBD1 on 6 matching bases. The CDR3 is made up of 14 amino acids. V was pared by 5 bases and J by 3 bases, with 13 bases between. From germline, CDR1 is PRHDT and CDR2 FYEKMQ (reference sequence). In DNA, the CDR3 is TGTGCCAGCAGCAAATGGGGGCTGGACACTGAAGCTTTCTTT. This translates into CASSKWGLDTEAFF.

The chain has TRBV21-1 and TRBJ2-5; the table gives TRBD1 as D, unverified against the DNA. TRBV21-1 corresponds to a pseudogene. CDR3 length: 15 amino acids. CDR3 sequence (DNA): TGTGCCAGCAGCAAGGGGGACAGGGGTGGAGAGACCCAGTACTTC. Encoded protein: CASSKGDRGGETQYF.

In the case of this clone: Other DNA sequences within the sample encode an identical CDR3. This chain connects TRBV2 to TRBJ1-1; 7 nucleotides line up with TRBD1. Germline V gene sequence: CDR1 SNHLY, CDR2 FYNNEI. The V segment lost 6 bases and the J segment 1 base; nucleotides outside the gene matches: 2. This CDR3 region has 13 residues. For the CDR3, the DNA is TGTGCCAGCAGCTGGACAGGGAACACTGAAGCTTTCTTT. It codes for CASSWTGNTEAFF.

The chain recombines TRBV6-1 with TRBJ1-6; D unclear. The CDR3 covers 17 residues. The V end lost 2 bases, the J end lost 0 bases, and 11 bases lay between the germline ends. Germline values: CDR1 MNHNS, CDR2 SASEGT. CDR3 bases: TGTGCCAGCAGTGAACAAGAGATCCCCTCCTATAATTCACCCCTCCACTTT. Translated, it gives CASSEQEIPSYNSPLHF.

There are a few counts of this clone. This chain joins TRBV6-5 and TRBJ1-2; D gene unclear. Germline CDR1 MNHEY, CDR2 SVGAGI. The CDR3 sequence is 14 residues long. V was pared by 2 bases and J by 4 bases, with 11 bases between. The CDR3 DNA is TGTGCCAGCAGTTACGCGATAGCGTCCTATGGCTACACCTTC. This sequence encodes CASSYAIASYGYTF.

The sample holds a few counts of this clone. This chain uses TRBV6-6 with TRBJ2-7; D is possibly TRBD2 (6 bases). V lost 6 bases, J lost 3 bases, and 12 bases lay in between. CDR3 size: 13 residues. CDR1 and CDR2 (germline): MNHNY, SVGAGI (reference sequence). The CDR3 sequence: CASRDPGGYEQYF. CDR3 DNA: TGTGCCAGCAGAGACCCCGGGGGCTACGAGCAGTACTTC.

This clone turned up a few times. This sequence joins TRBV4-1 and TRBJ1-1, with D unresolved. The CDR3 spans 13 residues. V lost 6 bases, J lost 0 bases, and 8 bases lay in between. Germline CDR1 MGHRA, CDR2 YSYEKL. Here the CDR3 DNA reads TGCGCCAGCAGGCGAACAGTGAACACTGAAGCTTTCTTT. Amino acids: CASRRTVNTEAFF.

This clone was seen a handful of times. The V and J genes are TRBV6-6 and TRBJ1-3; D is undetermined. The CDR3 consists of 15 residues. The V gene lost 2 bases and the J gene lost 2 bases, with 10 bases spanning the gap. Germline assignment: CDR1 MNHNY and CDR2 SVGAGI (reference sequence). CDR3 nucleotide sequence: TGTGCCAGCAGTTACACCGGTCTCCCTGGAAACACCATATATTTT. Its translation is CASSYTGLPGNTIYF.